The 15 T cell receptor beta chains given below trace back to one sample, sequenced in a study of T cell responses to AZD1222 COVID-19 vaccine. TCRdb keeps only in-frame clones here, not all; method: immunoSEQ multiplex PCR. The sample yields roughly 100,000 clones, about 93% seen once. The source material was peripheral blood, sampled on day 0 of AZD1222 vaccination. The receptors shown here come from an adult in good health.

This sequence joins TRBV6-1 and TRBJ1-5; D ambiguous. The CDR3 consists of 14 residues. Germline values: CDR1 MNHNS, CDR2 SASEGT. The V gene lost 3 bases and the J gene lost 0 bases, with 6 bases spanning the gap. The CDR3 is CASSDHRSNQPQHF. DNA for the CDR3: TGTGCCAGCAGTGATCACCGTAGCAATCAGCCCCAGCATTTT.

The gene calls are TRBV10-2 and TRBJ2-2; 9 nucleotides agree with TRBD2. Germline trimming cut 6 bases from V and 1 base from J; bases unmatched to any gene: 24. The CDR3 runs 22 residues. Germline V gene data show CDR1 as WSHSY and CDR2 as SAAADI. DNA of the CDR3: TGCGCCAGCAGGGGGAGGTGGAAACTGGGGGACAATAGCGGGAGGAACACCGGGGAGCTGTTTTTT. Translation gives CASRGRWKLGDNSGRNTGELFF.

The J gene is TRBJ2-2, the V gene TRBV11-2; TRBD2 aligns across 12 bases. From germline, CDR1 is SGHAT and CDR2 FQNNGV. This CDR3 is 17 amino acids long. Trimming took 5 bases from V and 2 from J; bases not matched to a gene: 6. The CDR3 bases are TGTGCCAGCAGCCCCAGACTAGCGGGGGACAACACCGGGGAGCTGTTTTTT. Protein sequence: CASSPRLAGDNTGELFF. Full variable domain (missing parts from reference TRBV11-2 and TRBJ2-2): EAGVAQSPRYKIIEKRQSVAFWCNPISGHATLYWYQQILGQGPKLLIQFQNNGVVDDSQLPKDRFSAERLKGVDSTLKIQPAKLEDSAVYLCASSPRLAGDNTGELFFGEGSRLTVL.

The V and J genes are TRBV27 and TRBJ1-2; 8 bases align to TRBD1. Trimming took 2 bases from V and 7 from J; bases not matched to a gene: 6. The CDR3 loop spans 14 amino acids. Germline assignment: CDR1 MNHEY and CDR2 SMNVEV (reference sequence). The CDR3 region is CASSLGTGAFGYTF. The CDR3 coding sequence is TGTGCCAGCAGTTTAGGGACAGGTGCGTTTGGCTACACCTTC.

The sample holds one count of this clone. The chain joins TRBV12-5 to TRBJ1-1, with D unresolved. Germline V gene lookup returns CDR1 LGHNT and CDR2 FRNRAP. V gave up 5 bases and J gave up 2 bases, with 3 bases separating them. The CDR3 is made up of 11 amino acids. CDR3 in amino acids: CASGPNTEAFF. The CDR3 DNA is TGTGCTAGTGGTCCAAACACTGAAGCTTTCTTT. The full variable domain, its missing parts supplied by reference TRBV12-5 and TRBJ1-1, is DARVTQTPRHKVTEMGQEVTMRCQPILGHNTVFWYRQTMMQGLELLAYFRNRAPLDDSGMPKDRFSAEMPDATLATLKIQPSEPRDSAVYFCASGPNTEAFFGQGTRLTVV.

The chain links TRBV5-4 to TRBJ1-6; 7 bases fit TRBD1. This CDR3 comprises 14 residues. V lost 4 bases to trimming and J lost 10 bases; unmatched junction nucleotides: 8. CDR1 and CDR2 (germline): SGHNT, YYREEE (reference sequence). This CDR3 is CASSQDRVGSPLHF. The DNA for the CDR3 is TGTGCCAGCAGCCAAGACAGGGTTGGATCACCCCTCCACTTT.

This CDR3 reads CASSWSPGKNQPQHF. CDR3 nucleotide sequence: TGTGCCAGCAGCTGGAGCCCTGGGAAGAATCAGCCCCAGCATTTT. The chain combines TRBV7-8 with TRBJ1-5, with D unresolved. V lost 4 bases, J lost 4 bases, and 14 bases lay in between. The CDR3 runs 15 residues. CDR1 is SGHVS, CDR2 FQNEAQ, per germline.

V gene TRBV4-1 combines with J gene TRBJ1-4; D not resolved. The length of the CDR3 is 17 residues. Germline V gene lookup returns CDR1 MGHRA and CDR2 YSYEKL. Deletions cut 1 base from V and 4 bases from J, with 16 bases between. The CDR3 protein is CASSQGPQKTFNEKLFF. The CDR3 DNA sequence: TGCGCCAGCAGCCAAGGGCCGCAGAAAACTTTTAATGAAAAACTGTTTTTT.

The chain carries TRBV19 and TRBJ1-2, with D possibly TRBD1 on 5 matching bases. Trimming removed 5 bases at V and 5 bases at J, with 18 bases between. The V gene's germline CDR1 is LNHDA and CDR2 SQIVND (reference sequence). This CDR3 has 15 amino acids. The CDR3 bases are TGTGCCAGTAGTTCCCCGAGGGGTTTGACGTATGGCTACACCTTC. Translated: CASSSPRGLTYGYTF.

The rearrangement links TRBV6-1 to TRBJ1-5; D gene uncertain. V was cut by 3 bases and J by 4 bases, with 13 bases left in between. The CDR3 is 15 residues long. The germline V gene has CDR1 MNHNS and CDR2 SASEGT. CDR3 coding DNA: TGTGCCAGCAGTGATCCCCCCAACAGTAATCAGCCCCAGCATTTT. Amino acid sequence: CASSDPPNSNQPQHF.

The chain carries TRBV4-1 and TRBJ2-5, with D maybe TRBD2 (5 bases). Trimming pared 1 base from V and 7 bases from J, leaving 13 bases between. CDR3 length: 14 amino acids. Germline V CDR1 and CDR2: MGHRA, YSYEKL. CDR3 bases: TGCGCCAGCAGCCAAGTAACTAGTGTTGGGACCCAGTACTTC. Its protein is CASSQVTSVGTQYF.

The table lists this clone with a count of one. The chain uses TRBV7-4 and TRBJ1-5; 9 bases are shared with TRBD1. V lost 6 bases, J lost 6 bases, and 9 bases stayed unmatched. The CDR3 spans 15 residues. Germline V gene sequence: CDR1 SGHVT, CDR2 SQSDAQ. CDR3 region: CASSPGQGRTQPQHF. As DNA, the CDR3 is TGTGCCAGCAGTCCCGGACAGGGGAGGACTCAGCCCCAGCATTTT.

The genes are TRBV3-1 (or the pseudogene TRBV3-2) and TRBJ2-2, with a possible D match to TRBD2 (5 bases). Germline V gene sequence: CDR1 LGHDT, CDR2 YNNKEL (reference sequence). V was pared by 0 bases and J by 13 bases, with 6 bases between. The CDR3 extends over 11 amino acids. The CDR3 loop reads CASSQDGGLFF. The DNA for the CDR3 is TGTGCCAGCAGCCAAGATGGAGGGCTGTTTTTT.

The CDR3 nucleotides are TGTGCCAGCAGTGATATGGGTTCTGAAGCTTTCTTT. Amino acid sequence: CASSDMGSEAFF. This chain joins TRBV25-1 and TRBJ1-1; no clear D gene. This CDR3 has 12 residues. V was shortened by 3 bases and J by 6 bases, with 8 bases between the two germline ends. Germline V gene data show CDR1 as MGHDK and CDR2 as SYGVNS.

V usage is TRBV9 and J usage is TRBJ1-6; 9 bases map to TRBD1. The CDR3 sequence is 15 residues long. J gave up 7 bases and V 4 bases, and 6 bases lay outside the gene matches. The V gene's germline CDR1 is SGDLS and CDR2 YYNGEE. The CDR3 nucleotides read TGTGCCAGCAGCCCGGACAGGGGAACCAATTCACCCCTCCACTTT. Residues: CASSPDRGTNSPLHF.